The 26 T cell receptor beta chains below all came from one sample that was sequenced in a study of T cells after yellow fever vaccination. TCRdb re-called the 5' RACE reads with MiXCR, one entry per CDR3 protein. Of around 600,000 distinct CDR3 sequences listed, 10% to 15% are singletons. Sequenced here: PBMCs, sampled on the day of the yellow fever booster vaccination. These receptors were taken from a man aged 25 to 40 who received the YFV17D yellow fever vaccine.

The V gene is TRBV20-1, the J gene TRBJ2-3; 10 nucleotides match TRBD2. The germline CDR1 and CDR2 sequences are DFQATT and SNEGSKA (reference sequence). This CDR3 spans 14 amino acids. As DNA, the CDR3 is TGCAGCGTCCCCCTAGCGGGAGCCCCAGATACGCAGTATTTT. This sequence encodes CSVPLAGAPDTQYF.

This clonotype was detected a few times. The CDR3 DNA sequence: TGCGCCAGCGCAGGACAGGGGTACTTTGAGCAGTTCTTC. This sequence encodes CASAGQGYFEQFF. J is TRBJ2-1 and V is TRBV5-1, with 9 bases matching TRBD1. The CDR3 sequence is 13 residues long. With 7 bases clipped from V and 9 bases from J, the junction kept 8 bases outside the gene matches. Germline V lookup: CDR1 SGHRS, CDR2 YFSETQ.

This clonotype has just a few counts. V is TRBV7-2 and J is TRBJ2-7; D might be TRBD2 (5 bases). Germline loops: CDR1 SGHTA, CDR2 FQGNSA. The CDR3 runs to 13 residues. Trimming pared 5 bases from V and 4 bases from J, leaving 12 bases between. For the CDR3, the DNA is TGTGCCAGCAGCAACAATCGGGGTTACGAGCAGTACTTC. It yields the protein CASSNNRGYEQYF.

Only a few counts were recorded for this clonotype. The genes are TRBV5-5 and TRBJ1-5; D not resolved. The CDR3 is 16 residues long. CDR1 is SGHKS and CDR2 is YYEKEE in the germline V gene (reference sequence). The V end was cut by 2 bases, the J end by 3 bases, with 15 bases between. CDR3 region: CASSFSPGLNNQPQHF. The CDR3 bases are TGTGCCAGCAGCTTTTCTCCGGGTTTGAACAATCAGCCCCAGCATTTT.

The V and J genes are TRBV6-1 and TRBJ2-1, with TRBD2 matching over 7 bases. V trimming: 6 bases; J trimming: 8 bases; junction bases outside the gene matches: 10. Germline lookup yields CDR1 MNHNS and CDR2 SASEGT. CDR3 size: 14 residues. The DNA for the CDR3 is TGTGCCAGCAGCAGAGCGGGATCAGGCGATGAGCAGTTCTTC. Protein product: CASSRAGSGDEQFF.

This clonotype was counted ten times or more. The J gene is TRBJ2-7, the V gene TRBV3-1; D might be TRBD2 (6 bases). Germline V CDR1 and CDR2: LGHDT, YNNKEL (reference sequence). The CDR3 totals 16 residues. V gave up 1 base and J gave up 5 bases, with 18 bases separating them. The CDR3 region is CASSQAIRYGGDEQYF. DNA for the CDR3: TGTGCCAGCAGCCAAGCAATCCGCTACGGAGGGGACGAGCAGTACTTC.

The chain joins TRBV6-1 to TRBJ2-3; D possibly matches TRBD1 or TRBD2 (5 bases each). Deletions cut 6 bases from V and 6 bases from J, with 13 bases between. The CDR3 spans 13 residues. Germline values: CDR1 MNHNS, CDR2 SASEGT. The CDR3 reads CASRGPGRDTQYF. The CDR3 DNA sequence: TGTGCCAGCAGGGGCCCGGGGCGGGATACGCAGTATTTT.

The rearrangement joins TRBV5-4 to TRBJ2-7; TRBD2 might be the D (6 bases). Germline V gives CDR1 SGHNT, CDR2 YYREEE (reference sequence). The CDR3 consists of 12 residues. Trimming took 6 bases from V and 5 from J, leaving 12 bases between them. The CDR3 is CASTDLANEQYF. The CDR3 coding sequence is TGTGCCAGCACGGACCTAGCGAACGAGCAGTACTTC.

This sequence joins TRBV12-3 or TRBV12-4 and TRBJ1-5; a weak D match, TRBD1 (6 bases). V was pared by 6 bases and J by 7 bases, with 13 bases between. The CDR3 totals 13 residues. CDR3 sequence (DNA): TGTGCCAGCAGCCCCCGAAGGGGGCAGCCCCAGCATTTT. Its translation: CASSPRRGQPQHF.

This clonotype was seen only a few times. The rearrangement uses TRBV6-5 and TRBJ2-3; D remains unclear. Germline V gene sequence: CDR1 MNHEY, CDR2 SVGAGI. The CDR3 spans 14 residues. With 5 bases removed from V and 2 bases from J, the gap between germline ends came to 11 bases. The CDR3 loop is CASSLPRATDTQYF. The CDR3 DNA sequence: TGTGCCAGCAGTCTACCCCGCGCCACAGATACGCAGTATTTT.

V and J are TRBV12-5 and TRBJ2-7, with a possible D match to TRBD2 (7 bases). The CDR3 is 13 amino acids. CDR1 is LGHNT and CDR2 is FRNRAP in the germline V gene. The V and J ends lost 6 bases and 2 bases respectively, with 11 bases between them. The CDR3 nucleotides are TGTGCTAGTGGGCCGGGGGGCCCCTACGAGCAGTACTTC. This sequence encodes CASGPGGPYEQYF.

This clonotype was seen at least ten times. The CDR3 nucleotides are TGTGCCAGCAGCTTAAGGGACAGGGTCTACAATGAGCAGTTCTTC. The encoded protein is CASSLRDRVYNEQFF. The V and J genes are TRBV7-2 and TRBJ2-1, with 9 positions matching TRBD1. In germline, CDR1 is SGHTA, CDR2 FQGNSA. V lost 2 bases to trimming and J lost 3 bases; unmatched junction nucleotides: 2. The length of the CDR3 is 15 residues.

Points on this clonotype: An end of the junction does not agree with germline; a read error may underlie this. The chain couples TRBV7-2 to TRBJ2-1, with D maybe TRBD2 (6 bases). Per the germline V gene, CDR1 is SGHTA and CDR2 is FQGNSA. The CDR3 is 16 amino acids. Here the CDR3 reads CASSLLAGRSCNEQFF. DNA for the CDR3: TGTGCCAGCAGCTTACTGGCGGGGAGGTCCTGCAATGAGCAGTTCTTC.

This clonotype was detected only a few times. This sequence joins TRBV12-3 or TRBV12-4 and TRBJ2-1; D unclear. The CDR3 extends over 15 amino acids. Trimming left V 7 bases short and J 7 bases short, with 20 bases between. In nucleotides, the CDR3 is TGTGCCAGCACCACCCCCGGTGACCCTAGGAATGAGCAGTTCTTC. Translated, it gives CASTTPGDPRNEQFF.

The chain joins TRBV12-3 or TRBV12-4 to TRBJ2-1; 7 bases map to TRBD2. J was trimmed by 6 bases and V by 6 bases; bases with no gene match: 11. CDR3 length: 15 amino acids. The CDR3 DNA is TGTGCCAGCAGCCGAGGGGAGGGTATTTTCAATGAGCAGTTCTTC. Protein sequence: CASSRGEGIFNEQFF.

The V call is TRBV20-1, the J call TRBJ2-7; TRBD2 aligns across 7 bases. Losses at the gene ends were 4 bases for V and 3 bases for J; bases not matched to a gene: 12. Germline V gene lookup returns CDR1 DFQATT and CDR2 SNEGSKA (reference sequence). The CDR3 extends over 15 amino acids. The CDR3 DNA sequence: TGCAGTGCTATAACAAAAGGACTAGGTAACTACGAGCAGTACTTC. This sequence encodes CSAITKGLGNYEQYF.

In its sample, this clonotype was seen a few times. The genes are TRBV18 and TRBJ2-5, with a weak D call TRBD2 (6 bases). The CDR3 runs to 16 residues. V lost 6 bases and J 1 base, leaving 18 bases between the germline ends. The germline CDR1 and CDR2 sequences are KGHSH and LQKENI. For the CDR3, the DNA is TGTGCCAGCTCCCTCCGGGAAAGCGGGCCCCAAGAGACCCAGTACTTC. Protein: CASSLRESGPQETQYF. Variable domain in full (rest from reference TRBV18 and TRBJ2-5): NAGVMQNPRHLVRRRGQEARLRCSPMKGHSHVYWYRQLPEEGLKFMVYLQKENIIDESGMPKERFSAEFPKEGPSILRIQQVVRGDSAAYFCASSLRESGPQETQYFGPGTRLLVL.

The chain joins TRBV11-2 to TRBJ2-3; 8 bases are a match to TRBD2. The trim removed 5 bases at V and 4 bases at J, leaving 5 bases unmatched. The CDR3 has 14 residues. Germline CDR1 is SGHAT and CDR2 is FQNNGV. The CDR3 DNA sequence: TGTGCCAGCAGCCGACTAGCGAGGGCAGATACGCAGTATTTT. Protein sequence: CASSRLARADTQYF.

This chain joins TRBV9 and TRBJ2-2, with 8 bases lining up with TRBD1. The CDR3 sequence is 15 residues long. After removal of 0 bases from V and 4 bases from J, the junction contained 2 bases not matched to a gene. The germline CDR1 and CDR2 sequences are SGDLS and YYNGEE. CDR3 in DNA: TGTGCCAGCAGCGTAGCCACAGGGGGCACCGGGGAGCTGTTTTTT. Amino acids: CASSVATGGTGELFF.

This clonotype was counted between two and nine times. The rearrangement links TRBV11-2 to TRBJ2-2; a possible D gene is TRBD2 (5 bases). The CDR3 has 12 amino acids. Germline assignment: CDR1 SGHAT and CDR2 FQNNGV. V was cut by 5 bases and J by 6 bases, with 7 bases left in between. DNA of the CDR3: TGTGCCAGCAGCCCAGCGGCCGGGGAGCTGTTTTTT. This translates into CASSPAAGELFF.

The chain joins TRBV10-3 to TRBJ1-6; 7 bases are shared with TRBD1. Germline assignment: CDR1 ENHRY and CDR2 SYGVKD. The CDR3 consists of 15 residues. The V gene end was trimmed by 3 bases and the J gene end by 8 bases; junction bases not matched to a gene: 7. The CDR3, as DNA: TGTGCCATCAGTGAACGACAGGGCGGCGATTCACCCCTCCACTTT. This codes for CAISERQGGDSPLHF.

This chain joins TRBV7-8 and TRBJ2-1; 7 nucleotides align to TRBD2. In germline, CDR1 is SGHVS, CDR2 FQNEAQ. The CDR3 consists of 14 residues. V lost 5 bases to trimming and J lost 7 bases; unmatched junction nucleotides: 8. The CDR3 sequence: CASSPAGVLNEQFF. In nucleotides, the CDR3 is TGTGCCAGCAGCCCGGCGGGAGTCTTAAATGAGCAGTTCTTC.

This clonotype was recorded a few times. V usage is TRBV20-1 and J usage is TRBJ1-1; perhaps TRBD1 as D (6 bases). Trimming shortened V by 2 bases and J by 1 base, and 14 bases separated the two germline ends. Germline-derived CDR1 and CDR2 are DFQATT and SNEGSKA (reference sequence). The CDR3 spans 15 residues. The CDR3 region has the DNA TGCAGTGCTAGACCCCCGGAGGGGGGGAACACTGAAGCTTTCTTT. Translated, it gives CSARPPEGGNTEAFF.

This clonotype was seen at least ten times. The V call is TRBV7-2, the J call TRBJ2-3; 8 bases align to TRBD2. The CDR3 is 13 amino acids. After removal of 5 bases from V and 7 bases from J, the junction contained 5 bases not matched to a gene. Germline V gives CDR1 SGHTA, CDR2 FQGNSA. The CDR3 spells CASSTTSAHTQYF. The CDR3 nucleotides are TGTGCCAGCAGCACGACTAGCGCCCATACGCAGTATTTT.

This clonotype was seen a handful of times. The chain is built from TRBV11-2 and TRBJ1-1; D uncertain. The CDR3 runs to 17 residues. Germline loops: CDR1 SGHAT, CDR2 FQNNGV. V gave up 5 bases and J gave up 0 bases, with 19 bases separating them. CDR3 DNA: TGTGCCAGCAGCCCCCTCGGCCAGTTATTCCTGAACACTGAAGCTTTCTTT. Protein product: CASSPLGQLFLNTEAFF.

The sample holds many counts of this clonotype. V usage is TRBV20-1 and J usage is TRBJ1-1; D might be TRBD1 (5 bases). Germline lookup yields CDR1 DFQATT and CDR2 SNEGSKA (reference sequence). The length of the CDR3 is 12 residues. V gave up 4 bases and J gave up 7 bases, with 13 bases separating them. CDR3 nucleotides: TGCAGTGCTACCGCCGAGGGGTATGAAGCTTTCTTT. Translated, it gives CSATAEGYEAFF.